This passage covers 20 T cell receptor beta chains from one sample sequenced in a study of blood T cell repertoires in COVID-19. Produced via immunoSEQ multiplex PCR; TCRdb's table is partial and in-frame only. Among roughly 39,000 clones, about 94% were seen once, and the ten largest hold roughly 4%. The sample taken for sequencing was peripheral blood. The receptor set was obtained from a human donor with active COVID-19. The donor label of this sample is uncertain.

J is TRBJ2-3 and V is TRBV3-1 (or the pseudogene TRBV3-2); 11 nucleotides line up with TRBD2. The CDR3 covers 24 residues. Looked up from germline, CDR1 is LGHDT and CDR2 is YNNKEL (reference sequence). Germline trimming cut 0 bases from V and 2 bases from J; bases unmatched to any gene: 25. Written as DNA, the CDR3 is TGTGCCAGCAGCCAAGAGCCCCCAGGCGCGGAGGGCCCAGGTAGCGGGAGGGTCACAGATACGCAGTATTTT. It is translated as CASSQEPPGAEGPGSGRVTDTQYF.

The chain couples TRBV28 to TRBJ2-3; tentatively, D is TRBD2 (6 bases). Germline V CDR1 and CDR2: MDHEN, SYDVKM. The length of the CDR3 is 16 residues. Trimming stripped 3 bases from V and 6 bases from J, with 19 bases between. The CDR3 DNA reads as TGTGCCAGCAGTTTCTTTCCACCCGGGCGGGGCGATACGCAGTATTTT. Protein product: CASSFFPPGRGDTQYF.

The chain links TRBV7-6 to TRBJ1-3, with a possible D match to TRBD1 (6 bases). V was cut by 6 bases and J by 4 bases, with 19 bases left in between. The CDR3 is 16 amino acids. Germline V gene lookup returns CDR1 SGHVS and CDR2 FNYEAQ. Here the CDR3 reads CASRAGGGPGGNTIYF. Written as DNA, the CDR3 is TGTGCCAGCAGGGCGGGCGGGGGGCCTGGGGGAAACACCATATATTTT.

The chain links TRBV6-2 or TRBV6-3 to TRBJ1-1; D uncertain. Trimming left V 1 base short and J 4 bases short, with 4 bases between. There are 12 residues in the CDR3. The germline V gene has CDR1 MNHEY and CDR2 SVGEGT. The CDR3 DNA reads as TGTGCCAGCAGTTACTTCCGCACTGAAGCTTTCTTT. The encoded protein is CASSYFRTEAFF.

This chain uses TRBV7-9 with TRBJ2-1, with 12 bases that match TRBD2. Germline values: CDR1 SEHNR, CDR2 FQNEAQ (reference sequence). The J segment lost 10 bases and the V segment lost 7 bases, leaving 11 bases of the junction unmatched. The length of the CDR3 is 15 residues. The CDR3 bases are TGTGCCAGCAACCCCAGGCTAGCGGGGGGGGAGGAGCAGTTCTTC. Its protein is CASNPRLAGGEEQFF.

The gene calls are TRBV5-4 and TRBJ2-7; no clear D gene. V was pared by 4 bases and J by 3 bases, with 23 bases between. The CDR3 contains 17 residues. CDR1 and CDR2 from the germline V gene are SGHNT and YYREEE (reference sequence). The CDR3 DNA reads as TGTGCCAGCAGCGCCCCGGGTGGTTCCTACTCGGGCTACGAGCAGTACTTC. It translates to CASSAPGGSYSGYEQYF.

V and J are TRBV9 and TRBJ1-1, with a tentative D call TRBD1 (6 bases). CDR3 length: 15 amino acids. Deletions cut 0 bases from V and 4 bases from J, with 13 bases between. Germline V gene data show CDR1 as SGDLS and CDR2 as YYNGEE. CDR3 in DNA: TGTGCCAGCAGCGTAGACCAACAGGGATCCACTGAAGCTTTCTTT. This sequence encodes CASSVDQQGSTEAFF.

This clone was recorded a few times. This chain uses TRBV6-1 with TRBJ2-2; a possible D gene is TRBD2 (5 bases). The length of the CDR3 is 16 residues. V dropped 3 bases and J dropped 4 bases, with 15 bases sitting between them. The germline V gene encodes CDR1 MNHNS and CDR2 SASEGT. For the CDR3, the DNA is TGTGCCAGCAGTGAGAGGTTGCTAGCCTTCACCGGGGAGCTGTTTTTT. Translating gives CASSERLLAFTGELFF.

CDR3 region: CASTGGGDRGSQPQHF. The CDR3 bases are TGTGCCAGTACCGGCGGGGGAGATCGGGGCAGTCAGCCCCAGCATTTT. The V gene is TRBV7-9, the J gene TRBJ1-5, with D possibly matching TRBD1 (5 bases). The CDR3 loop spans 16 amino acids. The germline gives CDR1 SEHNR, CDR2 FQNEAQ (reference sequence). Trimming took 9 bases from V and 6 from J, leaving 24 bases between them.

The chain links TRBV5-6 to TRBJ2-3; TRBD2 matches at 8 bases. The CDR3 has 16 residues. The germline V gene encodes CDR1 SGHDT and CDR2 YYEEEE. After removal of 4 bases from V and 0 bases from J, the junction contained 7 bases not matched to a gene. CDR3 DNA sequence: TGTGCCAGCAGCCCCGGACTAGCCCCTAGCACAGATACGCAGTATTTT. Translated, it gives CASSPGLAPSTDTQYF.

This clone was picked up one time. The genes are TRBV10-3 and TRBJ2-2, with D perhaps matching TRBD2 (6 bases). V was clipped by 10 bases and J by 2 bases, with 11 bases between them. There are 13 residues in the CDR3. Germline CDR1 reads ENHRY; CDR2 reads SYGVKD. As DNA, the CDR3 is TGTGCCACTTCGGGAGTCAACACCGGGGAGCTGTTTTTT. Translating it yields CATSGVNTGELFF.

This chain joins TRBV27 and TRBJ1-6; TRBD1 might be the D (6 bases). V shed 6 bases and J shed 7 bases, with 19 bases lying between them. The germline V gene has CDR1 MNHEY and CDR2 SMNVEV (reference sequence). This CDR3 spans 16 amino acids. The DNA for the CDR3 is TGTGCCAGCAGCCCCCTGGCAGGGGATTTGAATTCACCCCTCCACTTT. It codes for CASSPLAGDLNSPLHF.

The CDR3 coding sequence is TGCAGCGTTTATATGGGGGCAGAGACCCAGTACTTC. Amino acids: CSVYMGAETQYF. The chain is built from TRBV29-1 and TRBJ2-5, with D possibly TRBD1 on 6 matching bases. Germline V CDR1 and CDR2: SQVTM, ANQGSEA. CDR3 length: 12 amino acids. V lost 5 bases to trimming and J lost 4 bases, with 11 bases between them. Looking up the rest from reference TRBV29-1 and TRBJ2-5 gives the full variable domain: SAVISQKPSRDICQRGTSLTIQCQVDSQVTMMFWYRQQPGQSLTLIATANQGSEATYESGFVIDKFPISRPNLTFSTLTVSNMSPEDSSIYLCSVYMGAETQYFGPGTRLLVL.

The chain joins TRBV7-2 to TRBJ2-1; TRBD2 matches 9 bases. CDR1 is SGHTA and CDR2 is FQGNSA in the germline V gene. There are 16 residues in the CDR3. The junction had 7 bases not matched to a gene; V was cut back by 1 base and J by 6 bases. The CDR3 DNA sequence: TGTGCCAGCAGCTTAGTCGCGACTAGCGGTTCCAATGAGCAGTTCTTC. Translation: CASSLVATSGSNEQFF.

The V and J genes are TRBV6-5 and TRBJ1-1; TRBD1 matches at 7 bases. Germline V gene lookup returns CDR1 MNHEY and CDR2 SVGAGI. CDR3 size: 15 residues. V was clipped by 2 bases and J by 4 bases; unmatched bases: 7. CDR3 loop: CASSYRQGTVTEAFF. DNA for the CDR3: TGTGCCAGCAGTTACCGCCAGGGGACAGTCACTGAAGCTTTCTTT.

The chain couples TRBV11-3 to TRBJ1-2; TRBD1 might be the D (5 bases). The CDR3 has 13 residues. V lost 6 bases and J 7 bases, leaving 15 bases between the germline ends. Germline loops: CDR1 SGHNT, CDR2 YENEEA. Here the CDR3 DNA reads TGTGCCAGCAGGTCGACAGCGATGGGTGGCTACACCTTC. It translates to CASRSTAMGGYTF.

The chain is built from TRBV21-1 and TRBJ2-7; TRBD1, as called in the table, went unchecked against the DNA. TRBV21-1 is an annotated pseudogene. CDR3 size: 17 residues. This CDR3 is CASSKYTGQGSFYEQYF. The CDR3, as DNA: TGTGCCAGCAGCAAATATACTGGACAGGGGTCCTTCTACGAGCAGTACTTC.

This clone was observed a few times. The gene calls are TRBV27 and TRBJ1-1; tentative D call: TRBD1 (5 bases). The V gene lost 4 bases and the J gene lost 4 bases, with 16 bases spanning the gap. The length of the CDR3 is 15 residues. Germline assignment: CDR1 MNHEY and CDR2 SMNVEV (reference sequence). CDR3 loop: CASSWSWQGGTEAFF. The CDR3 nucleotides are TGTGCCAGCAGTTGGAGTTGGCAGGGTGGCACTGAAGCTTTCTTT.

This chain joins TRBV6-2 or TRBV6-3 and TRBJ2-5; 7 bases agree with TRBD1. CDR1 and CDR2 from the germline V gene are MNHEY and SVGEGT. The length of the CDR3 is 15 residues. V shed 6 bases, J shed 5 bases, and the junction held 12 bases outside the gene matches. CDR3 sequence: CASSPGVRGQETQYF. As DNA, the CDR3 is TGTGCCAGCAGCCCTGGGGTTAGGGGGCAGGAGACCCAGTACTTC.

V and J are TRBV11-3 and TRBJ2-1, with TRBD1 matching over 8 bases. V was pared by 5 bases and J by 9 bases, with 6 bases of the junction left unmatched. The CDR3 totals 13 residues. The germline V gene has CDR1 SGHNT and CDR2 YENEEA. CDR3 sequence: CASSLRGLGEQFF. CDR3 nucleotide sequence: TGTGCCAGCAGCCTCAGGGGGCTCGGTGAGCAGTTCTTC. The full variable domain, rest sourced from reference TRBV11-3 and TRBJ2-1, is EAGVVQSPRYKIIEKKQPVAFWCNPISGHNTLYWYLQNLGQGPELLIRYENEEAVDDSQLPKDRFSAERLKGVDSTLKIQPAELGDSAVYLCASSLRGLGEQFFGPGTRLTVL.